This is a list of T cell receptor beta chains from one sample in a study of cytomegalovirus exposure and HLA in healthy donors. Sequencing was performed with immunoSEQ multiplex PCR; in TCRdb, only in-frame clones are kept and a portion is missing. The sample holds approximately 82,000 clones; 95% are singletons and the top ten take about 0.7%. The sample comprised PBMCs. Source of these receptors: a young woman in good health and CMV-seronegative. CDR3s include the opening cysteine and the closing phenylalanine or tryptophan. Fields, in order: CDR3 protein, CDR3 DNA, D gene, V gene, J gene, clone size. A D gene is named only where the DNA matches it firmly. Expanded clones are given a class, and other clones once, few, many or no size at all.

CDR3 protein: CASSSRGAFSTDTQYF; CDR3 DNA: TGTGCCAGCAGCTCCAGGGGGGCCTTTAGCACAGATACGCAGTATTTT; D gene: -; V gene: TRBV5-4; J gene: TRBJ2-3; clone size: -
CDR3 protein: CASSSSRNSPLHF; CDR3 DNA: TGTGCCAGCAGCTCCTCGCGGAATTCACCCCTCCACTTT; D gene: -; V gene: TRBV7-2; J gene: TRBJ1-6; clone size: -
CDR3 protein: CASSVGGGGRNEQFF; CDR3 DNA: TGTGCCAGCAGCGTAGGCGGGGGGGGGAGGAATGAGCAGTTCTTC; D gene: TRBD2; V gene: TRBV9; J gene: TRBJ2-1; clone size: -
CDR3 protein: CASSLRGLNTEAFF; CDR3 DNA: TGTGCCAGCAGCTTAAGAGGTCTGAACACTGAAGCTTTCTTT; D gene: -; V gene: TRBV11-3; J gene: TRBJ1-1; clone size: -
CDR3 protein: CASWGLAGNNEQFF; CDR3 DNA: TGTGCCAGCTGGGGACTAGCGGGGAACAATGAGCAGTTCTTC; D gene: TRBD2; V gene: TRBV27; J gene: TRBJ2-1; clone size: -
CDR3 protein: CASSLQAAGGINYGYTF; CDR3 DNA: TGTGCCAGCAGTCTACAAGCGGCGGGGGGCATTAACTATGGCTACACCTTC; D gene: -; V gene: TRBV28; J gene: TRBJ1-2; clone size: -
CDR3 protein: CASSLGLAGGRGTGELFF; CDR3 DNA: TGTGCCAGCAGCCTAGGACTAGCGGGAGGGCGGGGCACCGGGGAGCTGTTTTTT; D gene: TRBD2; V gene: TRBV9; J gene: TRBJ2-2; clone size: -
CDR3 protein: CASSLAAPSSYNEQFF; CDR3 DNA: TGTGCCAGCAGTTTAGCGGCTCCGAGCTCCTACAATGAGCAGTTCTTC; D gene: -; V gene: TRBV27; J gene: TRBJ2-1; clone size: once
CDR3 protein: CASSWTGSEQYF; CDR3 DNA: TGTGCCAGCAGCTGGACAGGGTCCGAGCAGTACTTC; D gene: TRBD1; V gene: TRBV7-8; J gene: TRBJ2-7; clone size: -
CDR3 protein: CASSPEGAGNPYEQYF; CDR3 DNA: TGTGCCAGCAGCCCAGAAGGGGCAGGGAACCCCTACGAGCAGTACTTC; D gene: -; V gene: TRBV14; J gene: TRBJ2-7; clone size: -
CDR3 protein: CASSQEEAGYYGYTF; CDR3 DNA: TGCGCCAGCAGCCAAGAGGAGGCGGGGTACTATGGCTACACCTTC; D gene: -; V gene: TRBV4-3; J gene: TRBJ1-2; clone size: few
CDR3 protein: CASSETGEEETQYF; CDR3 DNA: TGTGCCAGCAGTGAGACAGGGGAGGAGGAGACCCAGTACTTC; D gene: TRBD1; V gene: TRBV5-4; J gene: TRBJ2-5; clone size: -
CDR3 protein: CASSLDRGSYEQYF; CDR3 DNA: TGTGCCAGCAGTTTGGATAGGGGGTCCTACGAGCAGTACTTC; D gene: -; V gene: TRBV6-5; J gene: TRBJ2-7; clone size: -
CDR3 protein: CASSGTGEKLFF; CDR3 DNA: TGTGCCAGCAGCGGAACAGGTGAAAAACTGTTTTTT; D gene: -; V gene: TRBV5-4; J gene: TRBJ1-4; clone size: -
CDR3 protein: CAISDGGGKETQYF; CDR3 DNA: TGTGCCATCAGTGACGGCGGGGGGAAAGAGACCCAGTACTTC; D gene: TRBD2; V gene: TRBV10-3; J gene: TRBJ2-5; clone size: -
CDR3 protein: CASSLSRVTEAFF; CDR3 DNA: TGCGCCAGCAGCTTGTCTCGTGTCACTGAAGCTTTCTTT; D gene: -; V gene: TRBV5-1; J gene: TRBJ1-1; clone size: -
CDR3 protein: CASSRPGGVSGNTIYF; CDR3 DNA: TGTGCCAGCAGCCGACCGGGTGGTGTATCTGGAAACACCATATATTTT; D gene: -; V gene: TRBV7-2; J gene: TRBJ1-3; clone size: -
CDR3 protein: CASSIVEGSYNEQFF; CDR3 DNA: TGTGCCAGTAGTATAGTGGAGGGATCCTACAATGAGCAGTTCTTC; D gene: -; V gene: TRBV19; J gene: TRBJ2-1; clone size: -
CDR3 protein: CASLPADRVNIQYF; CDR3 DNA: TGTGCCAGCCTCCCGGCGGACAGGGTCAACATTCAGTACTTC; D gene: TRBD1; V gene: TRBV6-1; J gene: TRBJ2-4; clone size: -
CDR3 protein: CASSSQGYLEAFF; CDR3 DNA: TGTGCCAGCTCAAGCCAGGGGTACCTTGAAGCTTTCTTT; D gene: -; V gene: TRBV18; J gene: TRBJ1-1; clone size: -
CDR3 protein: CASSLGTGENIQYF; CDR3 DNA: TGTGCCAGCAGCTTAGGGACAGGGGAAAACATTCAGTACTTC; D gene: TRBD1; V gene: TRBV7-2; J gene: TRBJ2-4; clone size: -
CDR3 protein: CASSLAANEQFF; CDR3 DNA: TGTGCCAGCAGCTTAGCAGCCAATGAGCAGTTCTTC; D gene: -; V gene: TRBV7-9; J gene: TRBJ2-1; clone size: -
CDR3 protein: CASSSQGAGNTIYF; CDR3 DNA: TGTGCCAGCAGCTCACAGGGGGCTGGAAACACCATATATTTT; D gene: TRBD1; V gene: TRBV7-9; J gene: TRBJ1-3; clone size: once
CDR3 protein: CASSLVQMNTEAFF; CDR3 DNA: TGTGCCAGCAGCTTGGTCCAGATGAACACTGAAGCTTTCTTT; D gene: -; V gene: TRBV7-6; J gene: TRBJ1-1; clone size: -
CDR3 protein: CSVEGANRGGYTF; CDR3 DNA: TGCAGCGTTGAAGGAGCAAACAGGGGTGGCTACACCTTC; D gene: TRBD1; V gene: TRBV29-1; J gene: TRBJ1-2; clone size: -
CDR3 protein: CASSPKAGLNTEAFF; CDR3 DNA: TGTGCCAGCAGCCCAAAAGCAGGCTTGAACACTGAAGCTTTCTTT; D gene: -; V gene: TRBV7-8; J gene: TRBJ1-1; clone size: -
CDR3 protein: CASSYKGERHSPLHF; CDR3 DNA: TGTGCCAGCAGTTACAAAGGGGAACGACATTCACCCCTCCACTTT; D gene: -; V gene: TRBV6-5; J gene: TRBJ1-6; clone size: -
CDR3 protein: CASSPDIPSGANVLTF; CDR3 DNA: TGTGCCAGCTCACCAGACATCCCCTCTGGGGCCAACGTCCTGACTTTC; D gene: -; V gene: TRBV18; J gene: TRBJ2-6; clone size: once
CDR3 protein: CASSPGTSGSGRETQYF; CDR3 DNA: TGTGCCAGCAGCCCCGGGACTAGCGGGAGTGGGAGAGAGACCCAGTACTTC; D gene: TRBD2; V gene: TRBV5-4; J gene: TRBJ2-5; clone size: -
CDR3 protein: CASSQDQRSGGYTF; CDR3 DNA: TGCGCCAGCAGCCAAGATCAGAGGTCTGGTGGCTACACCTTC; D gene: -; V gene: TRBV4-3; J gene: TRBJ1-2; clone size: -
CDR3 protein: CASSPGLAVGELFF; CDR3 DNA: TGTGCCAGCAGCCCGGGACTAGCGGTCGGGGAGCTGTTTTTT; D gene: TRBD2; V gene: TRBV28; J gene: TRBJ2-2; clone size: -
CDR3 protein: CASRLRLAGTYEQYF; CDR3 DNA: TGTGCCAGCAGACTGAGACTAGCGGGAACCTACGAGCAGTACTTC; D gene: TRBD2; V gene: TRBV27; J gene: TRBJ2-7; clone size: -
CDR3 protein: CASSPFDRLYEQYF; CDR3 DNA: TGTGCCAGCTCACCATTCGACAGACTTTACGAGCAGTACTTC; D gene: -; V gene: TRBV18; J gene: TRBJ2-7; clone size: few
CDR3 protein: CASSLAGLGAAYGYTF; CDR3 DNA: TGTGCCAGCAGCTTGGCCGGGTTAGGGGCTGCCTATGGCTACACCTTC; D gene: -; V gene: TRBV5-8; J gene: TRBJ1-2; clone size: -
CDR3 protein: CASSYRDGYTF; CDR3 DNA: TGTGCCAGCAGTTACAGGGACGGCTACACCTTC; D gene: -; V gene: TRBV28; J gene: TRBJ1-2; clone size: -
CDR3 protein: CAIRGTSNTEAFF; CDR3 DNA: TGTGCCATCAGAGGGACTTCAAACACTGAAGCTTTCTTT; D gene: -; V gene: TRBV10-3; J gene: TRBJ1-1; clone size: -
CDR3 protein: CSVAGRATNIYEQYF; CDR3 DNA: TGCAGCGTTGCTGGCAGGGCGACAAATATCTACGAGCAGTACTTC; D gene: -; V gene: TRBV29-1; J gene: TRBJ2-7; clone size: once
CDR3 protein: CASSSLDGGDSPLHF; CDR3 DNA: TGTGCCAGTAGTTCCCTGGACGGGGGGGATTCACCCCTCCACTTT; D gene: -; V gene: TRBV19; J gene: TRBJ1-6; clone size: -
CDR3 protein: CATSTVWDRGLVNQPQHF; CDR3 DNA: TGTGCCACCAGCACGGTTTGGGACAGGGGACTCGTCAATCAGCCCCAGCATTTT; D gene: TRBD1; V gene: TRBV15; J gene: TRBJ1-5; clone size: -
CDR3 protein: CASSRPGQGMNTEAFF; CDR3 DNA: TGTGCCAGCAGCCGTCCGGGACAGGGAATGAACACTGAAGCTTTCTTT; D gene: TRBD1; V gene: TRBV7-9; J gene: TRBJ1-1; clone size: once
CDR3 protein: CASSLPSTVNTEAFF; CDR3 DNA: TGTGCCAGCAGCCTCCCATCAACGGTGAACACTGAAGCTTTCTTT; D gene: -; V gene: TRBV5-6; J gene: TRBJ1-1; clone size: -
CDR3 protein: CASSAQTGNGYTF; CDR3 DNA: TGTGCCAGCTCAGCACAGACAGGGAATGGCTACACCTTC; D gene: TRBD1; V gene: TRBV18; J gene: TRBJ1-2; clone size: -
CDR3 protein: CASSEQVSSYEQYF; CDR3 DNA: TGTGCCAGCAGTGAGCAGGTGAGCTCCTACGAGCAGTACTTC; D gene: -; V gene: TRBV6-4; J gene: TRBJ2-7; clone size: -
CDR3 protein: CASSQDRRGSGELFF; CDR3 DNA: TGCGCCAGCAGCCAAGATAGGCGGGGCTCCGGGGAGCTGTTTTTT; D gene: -; V gene: TRBV4-3; J gene: TRBJ2-2; clone size: once
CDR3 protein: CAWSRGAEAFF; CDR3 DNA: TGTGCCTGGAGTCGGGGGGCTGAAGCTTTCTTT; D gene: -; V gene: TRBV30; J gene: TRBJ1-1; clone size: -
CDR3 protein: CSVVAGPPLQYF; CDR3 DNA: TGCAGCGTTGTGGCAGGGCCTCCGTTACAGTACTTC; D gene: -; V gene: TRBV29-1; J gene: TRBJ2-7; clone size: -
CDR3 protein: CASSLGGQGAYEQYF; CDR3 DNA: TGTGCCAGCAGCTTGGGAGGGCAGGGGGCGTACGAGCAGTACTTC; D gene: TRBD1; V gene: TRBV5-4; J gene: TRBJ2-7; clone size: -
CDR3 protein: CASSSRAGGAPREGGTEAFF; CDR3 DNA: TGTGCCAGCAGCTCCCGAGCAGGGGGCGCCCCGCGGGAGGGGGGGACTGAAGCTTTCTTT; D gene: TRBD1; V gene: TRBV5-5; J gene: TRBJ1-1; clone size: -
CDR3 protein: CASSVGLAGGLTYEQYF; CDR3 DNA: TGTGCCAGCAGCGTAGGGTTAGCGGGGGGTCTTACCTACGAGCAGTACTTC; D gene: TRBD2; V gene: TRBV9; J gene: TRBJ2-7; clone size: few
CDR3 protein: CASIPGQGALGQPQHF; CDR3 DNA: TGTGCCAGCATCCCGGGACAGGGGGCTTTGGGTCAGCCCCAGCATTTT; D gene: TRBD1; V gene: TRBV28; J gene: TRBJ1-5; clone size: -
CDR3 protein: CASSVQYEQYF; CDR3 DNA: TGTGCCAGCAGTGTGCAGTACGAGCAGTACTTC; D gene: -; V gene: TRBV2; J gene: TRBJ2-7; clone size: few
CDR3 protein: CASRDRVIAGELFF; CDR3 DNA: TGTGCCAGTCGGGACAGGGTTATAGCCGGGGAGCTGTTTTTT; D gene: TRBD1; V gene: TRBV19; J gene: TRBJ2-2; clone size: -
CDR3 protein: CASSPGLDNSPLHF; CDR3 DNA: TGTGCCAGCTCACCGGGACTAGATAATTCACCCCTCCACTTT; D gene: -; V gene: TRBV18; J gene: TRBJ1-6; clone size: -
CDR3 protein: CASLIGVNTEAFF; CDR3 DNA: TGTGCCAGCCTTATCGGGGTGAACACTGAAGCTTTCTTT; D gene: -; V gene: TRBV2; J gene: TRBJ1-1; clone size: -